Listed below are T cell receptor beta chains from one sample, sequenced in a study of type 1 regulatory T cells. Via MiXCR, TCRdb re-called the reads, giving one row per CDR3 protein. The repertoire holds some 100,000 distinct CDR3 sequences, with about a third as singletons. The sequencing input was CD4+ T cells, either the whole sample or a sorted fraction (not recorded which). These receptors originate from a human donor in good health. Each CDR3 is given with its conserved first and last residue. Each record gives: J gene, CDR3 length, V gene, D gene, clone size, CDR3 DNA, CDR3 protein. The D gene is left open where the match is weak. Size values are once, few and many counts, or a class for expanded clones, and some rows have none.

J gene: TRBJ2-1
CDR3 length: 13
V gene: TRBV19
D gene: -
clone size: -
CDR3 DNA: TGTGCCAGTAGCCCCCCACCGAACAATGAGCAGTTCTTC
CDR3 protein: CASSPPPNNEQFF

J gene: TRBJ2-1
CDR3 length: 13
V gene: TRBV14
D gene: -
clone size: few
CDR3 DNA: TGTGCCAGCAGCGCGACTAGAGTCAATGAGCAGTTCTTC
CDR3 protein: CASSATRVNEQFF

J gene: TRBJ1-4
CDR3 length: 15
V gene: TRBV5-4
D gene: TRBD1
clone size: -
CDR3 DNA: TGTGCCAGCAGCAGATCCGGGACAGAAAATGAAAAACTGTTTTTT
CDR3 protein: CASSRSGTENEKLFF

J gene: TRBJ1-5
CDR3 length: 16
V gene: TRBV10-3
D gene: -
clone size: -
CDR3 DNA: TGTGCCATCAGTGAGTCCCGTGGCGGGGCCGGGCAGCCCCAGCATTTT
CDR3 protein: CAISESRGGAGQPQHF

J gene: TRBJ2-1
CDR3 length: 13
V gene: TRBV7-9
D gene: -
clone size: few
CDR3 DNA: TGTGCCAGCAGCTTATTGAGATACAATGAGCAGTTCTTC
CDR3 protein: CASSLLRYNEQFF

J gene: TRBJ1-1
CDR3 length: 14
V gene: TRBV20-1
D gene: -
clone size: few
CDR3 DNA: TGCAGTGCCACCGAGGGGGGCCGGAACACTGAAGCTTTCTTT
CDR3 protein: CSATEGGRNTEAFF

J gene: TRBJ1-5
CDR3 length: 12
V gene: TRBV24-1
D gene: -
clone size: -
CDR3 DNA: TGTGCCACCAGTGATTTCGGGAAGCCCCAGCATTTT
CDR3 protein: CATSDFGKPQHF

J gene: TRBJ2-3
CDR3 length: 12
V gene: TRBV7-9
D gene: -
clone size: -
CDR3 DNA: TGTGCCAGCAGCTACCCTGTTGATACGCAGTATTTT
CDR3 protein: CASSYPVDTQYF

J gene: TRBJ2-4
CDR3 length: 14
V gene: TRBV5-1
D gene: -
clone size: few
CDR3 DNA: TGCGCCAGCAAAAGGATGGACACGGAGGACATTCAGTACTTC
CDR3 protein: CASKRMDTEDIQYF

J gene: TRBJ2-1
CDR3 length: 16
V gene: TRBV7-9
D gene: TRBD2
clone size: few
CDR3 DNA: TGTGCCAGCAGCTTCAGGGCTAGCGGGAGGTACAATGAGCAGTTCTTC
CDR3 protein: CASSFRASGRYNEQFF

J gene: TRBJ1-4
CDR3 length: 17
V gene: TRBV9
D gene: TRBD1
clone size: -
CDR3 DNA: TGTGCCAGCAGCTCACCGTCTCAGGGGGCGTATCCCGAAAAACTGTTTTTT
CDR3 protein: CASSSPSQGAYPEKLFF

J gene: TRBJ1-1
CDR3 length: 9
V gene: TRBV29-1
D gene: -
clone size: -
CDR3 DNA: TGCAGCGTTGATCGGGTAGCTTTCTTT
CDR3 protein: CSVDRVAFF

J gene: TRBJ1-1
CDR3 length: 14
V gene: TRBV5-1
D gene: -
clone size: -
CDR3 DNA: TGCGCCAGCAGCTACCAAGCGGAGAACACTGAAGCTTTCTTT
CDR3 protein: CASSYQAENTEAFF

J gene: TRBJ2-1
CDR3 length: 15
V gene: TRBV18
D gene: -
clone size: few
CDR3 DNA: TGTGCCAGCTCACCACCAGGGGCAGTGGGAAATGAGCAGTTCTTC
CDR3 protein: CASSPPGAVGNEQFF

J gene: TRBJ2-1
CDR3 length: 16
V gene: TRBV5-1
D gene: -
clone size: -
CDR3 DNA: TGCGCCAGCAGCTTGGTGGCGGCCGGCTCCTACAATGAGCAGTTCTTC
CDR3 protein: CASSLVAAGSYNEQFF

J gene: TRBJ2-2
CDR3 length: 13
V gene: TRBV9
D gene: -
clone size: few
CDR3 DNA: TGTGCCAGCAGCGTAGCTGTTTCCGGGGAGCTGTTTTTT
CDR3 protein: CASSVAVSGELFF

J gene: TRBJ2-5
CDR3 length: 14
V gene: TRBV4-2
D gene: -
clone size: once
CDR3 DNA: TGTGCCAGCAGCCAAGATCGCGGGTTAGTGACCCAGTACTTC
CDR3 protein: CASSQDRGLVTQYF

J gene: TRBJ1-5
CDR3 length: 13
V gene: TRBV19
D gene: -
clone size: -
CDR3 DNA: TGTGCCTTGGGAGGCGCGGGCAATCAGCCCCAGCATTTT
CDR3 protein: CALGGAGNQPQHF

J gene: TRBJ2-1
CDR3 length: 17
V gene: TRBV3-1
D gene: TRBD2
clone size: -
CDR3 DNA: TGTGCCAGCAGCCAAGAAGTCCTAGCGGGAGTTGGTAATGAGCAGTTCTTC
CDR3 protein: CASSQEVLAGVGNEQFF

J gene: TRBJ2-7
CDR3 length: 14
V gene: TRBV6-2/TRBV6-3
D gene: TRBD2
clone size: -
CDR3 DNA: TGTGCCAGCAGTAACTCGATAGCGGGCTACGAGCAGTACTTC
CDR3 protein: CASSNSIAGYEQYF

J gene: TRBJ1-6
CDR3 length: 13
V gene: TRBV20-1
D gene: -
clone size: -
CDR3 DNA: TGCAGTGCCTTGGACAGTTATAATTCACCCCTCCACTTT
CDR3 protein: CSALDSYNSPLHF

J gene: TRBJ1-4
CDR3 length: 14
V gene: TRBV11-2
D gene: TRBD1
clone size: -
CDR3 DNA: TGTGCCAGCAGCCAGACAGGGGGTTATGAAAAACTGTTTTTT
CDR3 protein: CASSQTGGYEKLFF

J gene: TRBJ2-1
CDR3 length: 15
V gene: TRBV5-1
D gene: TRBD1
clone size: few
CDR3 DNA: TGCGCCAGCAGCCCACAGGGGCCCTCCTACAATGAGCAGTTCTTC
CDR3 protein: CASSPQGPSYNEQFF

J gene: TRBJ2-1
CDR3 length: 14
V gene: TRBV15
D gene: -
clone size: few
CDR3 DNA: TGTGCCACCAGCAGAGAGGGTCGAGGGGGTGAGCAGTTCTTC
CDR3 protein: CATSREGRGGEQFF

J gene: TRBJ1-1
CDR3 length: 14
V gene: TRBV7-2
D gene: -
clone size: -
CDR3 DNA: TGTGCCAGCAGATTCGAACTCCGGAACACTGAAGCTTTCTTT
CDR3 protein: CASRFELRNTEAFF

J gene: TRBJ2-7
CDR3 length: 13
V gene: TRBV10-1
D gene: TRBD1
clone size: few
CDR3 DNA: TGCGCCAGCAGCCGGGACAGGAGGGCCGAGCAGTACTTC
CDR3 protein: CASSRDRRAEQYF

J gene: TRBJ1-1
CDR3 length: 14
V gene: TRBV5-1
D gene: -
clone size: -
CDR3 DNA: TGCGCCAGCAGTAGCACTATTTCGAACACTGAAGCTTTCTTT
CDR3 protein: CASSSTISNTEAFF

J gene: TRBJ1-5
CDR3 length: 17
V gene: TRBV7-6
D gene: -
clone size: few
CDR3 DNA: TGTGCCAGCAGCAACTCCCCGGACGGAGAGAGCAATCAGCCCCAGCATTTT
CDR3 protein: CASSNSPDGESNQPQHF

J gene: TRBJ2-5
CDR3 length: 13
V gene: TRBV20-1
D gene: -
clone size: few
CDR3 DNA: TGCAGTGCTGAAGTGGGGCGGCAAGAGACCCAGTACTTC
CDR3 protein: CSAEVGRQETQYF

J gene: TRBJ2-3
CDR3 length: 14
V gene: TRBV6-6
D gene: TRBD1
clone size: few
CDR3 DNA: TGTGCCAGCAGCCGGGACAGGAGCACAGATACGCAGTATTTT
CDR3 protein: CASSRDRSTDTQYF

J gene: TRBJ2-7
CDR3 length: 13
V gene: TRBV16
D gene: -
clone size: -
CDR3 DNA: TGTGCCAGCAGCCCCCGGACGAGCCACGAGCAGTACTTC
CDR3 protein: CASSPRTSHEQYF

J gene: TRBJ2-5
CDR3 length: 14
V gene: TRBV18
D gene: -
clone size: -
CDR3 DNA: TGTGCCAGCTCACCACAAGACAGGCAAGAGACCCAGTACTTC
CDR3 protein: CASSPQDRQETQYF